Below, one T cell receptor beta chain is given with its context. As yet, its antigen is unknown. The sample belongs to a study of cytomegalovirus exposure and HLA in healthy donors. Study-level points and caveats: An analysis was carried out later, and it reportedly showed fewer N-insertions in an Asian-associated ancestry cluster than the approximately 700-donor mean.

CDR3 length: 12 amino acids. Germline CDR1 reads SGHNT; CDR2 reads YENEEA. V lost 5 bases and J lost 7; bases outside the gene matches: 2. PCR amplification relied on 60 Vbeta primers (plus 13 Jbeta primers). Generated by immunoSEQ multiplex PCR, the TCRdb table keeps only in-frame clones and is missing some. The profile shows about 120,000 clones, 70% to 80% of them singletons. V gene TRBV11-3 combines with J gene TRBJ2-1, with TRBD1 matching over 7 bases. Sequences were obtained from PBMCs. This receptor was obtained from a woman aged 40 to 50 in good health and CMV-seropositive. The CDR3 sequence is CASSPGGNEQFF. CDR3 sequence (DNA): TGTGCCAGCAGCCCAGGGGGAAATGAGCAGTTCTTC.